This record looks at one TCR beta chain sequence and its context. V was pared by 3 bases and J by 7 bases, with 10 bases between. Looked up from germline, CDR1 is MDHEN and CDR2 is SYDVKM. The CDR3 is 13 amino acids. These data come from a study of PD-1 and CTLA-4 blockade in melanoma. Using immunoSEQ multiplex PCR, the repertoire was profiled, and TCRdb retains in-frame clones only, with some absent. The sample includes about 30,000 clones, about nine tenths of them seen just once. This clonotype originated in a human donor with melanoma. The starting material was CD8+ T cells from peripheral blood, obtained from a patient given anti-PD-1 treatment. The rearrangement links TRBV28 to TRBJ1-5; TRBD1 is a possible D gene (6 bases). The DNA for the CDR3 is TGTGCCAGCAGTTTCAGGGGTAGGCAGCCCCAGCATTTT. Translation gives CASSFRGRQPQHF.